The 2 T cell receptor beta chains below were found in one sample sequenced in a study of PD-L1 blockade in urothelial cancer. Sequenced by immunoSEQ multiplex PCR; TCRdb stores in-frame clones only, minus some. In the table there are some 100,000 clones, about 91% of which are singletons. The source was PBMCs, collected around atezolizumab (anti-PD-L1) treatment. Source of these receptors: a woman older than 75 with urothelial cancer.

V and J are TRBV7-2 and TRBJ1-2; possible D gene TRBD1, 5 bases. CDR1 SGHTA and CDR2 FQGNSA come from the germline V gene. Trimming took off 1 base at V and 7 bases at J, with 7 bases between the two ends. The CDR3 contains 12 residues. CDR3 loop: CASSLGGPGYTF. In DNA form, the CDR3 reads TGTGCCAGCAGCTTAGGGGGCCCTGGCTACACCTTC.

The chain uses TRBV5-1 and TRBJ2-3; D is perhaps TRBD2 (6 bases). Trimming stripped 2 bases from V and 3 bases from J, with 10 bases between. This CDR3 has 14 residues. Germline V gene sequence: CDR1 SGHRS, CDR2 YFSETQ. CDR3 in amino acids: CASSLAGGTDTQYF. For the CDR3, the DNA is TGCGCCAGCAGCTTAGCGGGTGGGACAGATACGCAGTATTTT.